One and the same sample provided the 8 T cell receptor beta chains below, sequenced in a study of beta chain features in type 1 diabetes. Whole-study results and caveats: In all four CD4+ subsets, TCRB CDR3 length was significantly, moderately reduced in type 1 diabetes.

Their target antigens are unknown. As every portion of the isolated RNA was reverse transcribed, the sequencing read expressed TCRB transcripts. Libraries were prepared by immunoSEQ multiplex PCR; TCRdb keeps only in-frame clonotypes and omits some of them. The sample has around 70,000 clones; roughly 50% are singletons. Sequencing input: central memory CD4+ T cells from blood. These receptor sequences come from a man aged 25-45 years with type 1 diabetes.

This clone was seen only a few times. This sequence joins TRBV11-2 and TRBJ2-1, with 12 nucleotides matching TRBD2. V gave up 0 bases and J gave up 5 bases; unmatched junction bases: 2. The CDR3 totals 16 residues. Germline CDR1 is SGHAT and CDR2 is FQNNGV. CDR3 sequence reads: CASSLELAGGHNEQFF. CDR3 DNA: TGTGCCAGCAGCTTAGAACTAGCGGGGGGCCACAATGAGCAGTTCTTC.

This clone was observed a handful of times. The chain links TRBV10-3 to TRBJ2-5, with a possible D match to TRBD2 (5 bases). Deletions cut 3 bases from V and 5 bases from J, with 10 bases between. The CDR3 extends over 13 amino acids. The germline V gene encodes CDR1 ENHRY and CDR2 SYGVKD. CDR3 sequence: CAISERGEETQYF. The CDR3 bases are TGTGCCATCAGTGAACGGGGAGAGGAGACCCAGTACTTC.

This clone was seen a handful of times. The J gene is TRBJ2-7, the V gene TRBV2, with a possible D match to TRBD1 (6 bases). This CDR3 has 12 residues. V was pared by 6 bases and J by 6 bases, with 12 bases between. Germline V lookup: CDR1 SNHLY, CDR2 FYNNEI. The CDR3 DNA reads TGTGCCAGCAGCGGACAGTCCGGCGAGCAGTACTTC. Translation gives CASSGQSGEQYF.

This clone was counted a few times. In nucleotides, the CDR3 is TGTGCCAGCAGCTTAAACCTAGCGGGAGGGTTGGAGACCCAGTACTTC. Its protein product is CASSLNLAGGLETQYF. The J gene is TRBJ2-5, the V gene TRBV11-2, with 12 bases that match TRBD2. The trim removed 2 bases at V and 5 bases at J, leaving 6 bases unmatched. CDR3 length: 16 residues. Per the germline V gene, CDR1 is SGHAT and CDR2 is FQNNGV.

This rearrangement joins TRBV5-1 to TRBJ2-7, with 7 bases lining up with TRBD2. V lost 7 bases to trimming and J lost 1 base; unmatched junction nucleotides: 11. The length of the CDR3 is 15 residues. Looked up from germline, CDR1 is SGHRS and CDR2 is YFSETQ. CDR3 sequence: CASARDTGGSYEQYF. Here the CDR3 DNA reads TGCGCCAGCGCTCGCGACACGGGGGGTTCCTACGAGCAGTACTTC.

The CDR3 loop reads CASSFSVTGVVAGELFF. The CDR3 DNA reads TGCGCCAGCAGCTTTTCGGTGACAGGGGTTGTCGCCGGGGAGCTGTTTTTT. This chain uses TRBV4-1 with TRBJ2-2, with 8 bases aligning to TRBD1. After removal of 5 bases from V and 6 bases from J, the junction contained 14 bases not matched to a gene. CDR3 size: 17 residues. Germline CDR1 MGHRA, CDR2 YSYEKL.

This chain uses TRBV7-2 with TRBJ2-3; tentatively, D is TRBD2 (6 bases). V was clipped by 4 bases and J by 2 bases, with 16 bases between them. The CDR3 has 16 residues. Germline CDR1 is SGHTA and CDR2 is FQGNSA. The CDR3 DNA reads TGTGCCAGCAGCTATGGTAGCGGTACTACCACAGATACGCAGTATTTT. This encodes CASSYGSGTTTDTQYF.

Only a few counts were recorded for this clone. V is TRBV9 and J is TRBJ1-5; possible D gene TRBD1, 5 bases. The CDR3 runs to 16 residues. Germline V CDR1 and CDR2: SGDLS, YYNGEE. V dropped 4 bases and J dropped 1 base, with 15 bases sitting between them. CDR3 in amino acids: CASSPGVGASNQPQHF. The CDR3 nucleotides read TGTGCCAGCAGCCCGGGGGTAGGGGCGAGCAATCAGCCCCAGCATTTT.